These T cell receptor beta chains were read from a single sample in a study of blood T cell repertoires in COVID-19. Some clones are missing from TCRdb's copy, which holds only in-frame ones; the method was immunoSEQ multiplex PCR. The repertoire includes roughly 70,000 clones, about 86% of them detected once, and roughly 3.6% sits in the top ten. Sequencing was carried out using peripheral blood. All receptors derive from an older man with active COVID-19. Each CDR3 is given with its conserved first and last residue.

CDR3: CASSLGWRTGELFF
V: TRBV5-8

CDR3: CASSLGPRGEQYF
V: TRBV28

CDR3: CASNQFGATDTQYF
V: TRBV9

CDR3: CASSPRGQGEHEKLFF
V: TRBV9

CDR3: CASTRGDKVAEQYF
V: TRBV6-6

CDR3: CASSTTSGIIQETQYF
V: TRBV14

CDR3: CASSYTGDYSYEQYF
V: TRBV6-5

CDR3: CASSIGRGTNAGANVLTF
V: TRBV19

CDR3: CASTPLGGRGETQYF
V: TRBV7-2

CDR3: CASTYGQGNQPQHF
V: TRBV3-1/TRBV3-2

CDR3: CASSAPGGQSEQYF
V: TRBV19

CDR3: CASSLAGLWGRVNTEAFF
V: TRBV11-3

CDR3: CASTDREGNTGELFF
V: TRBV5-1

CDR3: CASSPLTGLGTEAFF
V: TRBV28

CDR3: CSVVGGATNEKLFF
V: TRBV29-1

CDR3: CASSLGTPSTDTQYF
V: TRBV6-5

CDR3: CASSRGQGSGNTIYF
V: TRBV5-4

CDR3: CATSDPSGRWGEQFF
V: TRBV24-1

CDR3: CASSQDWLAGETQYF
V: TRBV4-3

CDR3: CASSQSREHTEAFF
V: TRBV7-8

CDR3: CASSRLGGRNEQFF
V: TRBV14

CDR3: CASSPGPYEQYF
V: TRBV27

CDR3: CASGSRGRGADTQYF
V: TRBV7-2

CDR3: CASSDRTGARYEQYF
V: TRBV6-2/TRBV6-3

CDR3: CASSLGGHEQYF
V: TRBV27

CDR3: CASSGQGAGNTEAFF
V: TRBV5-1

CDR3: CASSATSGPYEQYF
V: TRBV4-3

CDR3: CASSQDRELAGDTDTQYF
V: TRBV4-1

CDR3: CAWSARGWGYTF
V: TRBV30

CDR3: CASSEGGQNNEKLFF
V: TRBV19

CDR3: CASSVGVGRSSYNEQFF
V: TRBV9

CDR3: CASSPSLGAGGPGSYEQYF
V: TRBV3-1/TRBV3-2

CDR3: CASSQPGRGRYGYTF
V: TRBV4-1

CDR3: CASSPGQALGTGELFF
V: TRBV27

CDR3: CASSLARGGNSPLHF
V: TRBV7-2

CDR3: CASRGAYGTGELFF
V: TRBV7-2

CDR3: CASSQPPSGNPNEQFF
V: TRBV3-1/TRBV3-2

CDR3: CASSPRGLAANEQFF
V: TRBV11-2

CDR3: CASLEGPTYNEQFF
V: TRBV7-2

CDR3: CASSQTLAGPNTGELFF
V: TRBV4-3